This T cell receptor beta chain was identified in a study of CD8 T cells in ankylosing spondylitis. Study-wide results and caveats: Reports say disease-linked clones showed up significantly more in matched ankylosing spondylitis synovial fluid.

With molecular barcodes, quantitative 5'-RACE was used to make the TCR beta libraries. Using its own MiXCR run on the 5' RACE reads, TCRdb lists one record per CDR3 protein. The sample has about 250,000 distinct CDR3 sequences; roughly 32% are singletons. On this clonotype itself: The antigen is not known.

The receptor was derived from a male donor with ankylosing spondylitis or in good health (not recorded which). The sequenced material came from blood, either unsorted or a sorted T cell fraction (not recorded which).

CDR3 region: CASSFSGDNTGELFF. CDR3 sequence (DNA): TGCGCCAGCAGCTTCTCGGGGGATAACACCGGGGAGCTGTTTTTT. The chain uses TRBV5-1 and TRBJ2-2; tentative D call: TRBD2 (6 bases). With 2 bases removed from V and 2 bases from J, the gap between germline ends came to 10 bases. This CDR3 region has 15 residues. Germline V gives CDR1 SGHRS, CDR2 YFSETQ.